Below, 22 T cell receptor beta chains from the same sample are listed, as sequenced in a study of blood T cell repertoires in COVID-19. Using immunoSEQ multiplex PCR, the repertoire was profiled, and TCRdb retains in-frame clones only, with some absent. The sample has fewer than 400,000 clones, 87% seen once. The material sequenced was PBMCs or T cells enriched from blood (not recorded which). These receptors came from a woman younger than 30 who had recovered from COVID-19.

The rearrangement links TRBV7-3 to TRBJ2-1, with D uncertain. Germline values: CDR1 SGHTA, CDR2 FQGTGA. The V end was cut by 2 bases, the J end by 13 bases, with 12 bases between. The CDR3 is 12 residues long. The CDR3 nucleotides are TGTGCCAGCAGCTTAGAGACTTCGTCTCAGTTCTTC. Translating it yields CASSLETSSQFF.

V and J are TRBV2 and TRBJ2-5; 10 nucleotides line up with TRBD2. Germline trimming cut 6 bases from V and 2 bases from J; bases unmatched to any gene: 3. The CDR3 runs to 14 residues. CDR1 and CDR2 from the germline V gene are SNHLY and FYNNEI. CDR3 region: CASSPTSGQETQYF. The CDR3 coding sequence is TGTGCCAGCAGCCCGACTAGCGGGCAAGAGACCCAGTACTTC.

The chain uses TRBV3-1 (or the pseudogene TRBV3-2) and TRBJ2-2; 11 nucleotides agree with TRBD2. In germline, CDR1 is LGHDT, CDR2 YNNKEL (reference sequence). After removal of 0 bases from V and 1 base from J, the junction contained 7 bases not matched to a gene. The CDR3 sequence is 19 residues long. The CDR3 sequence: CASSQDFGTSGKNTGELFF. The CDR3, as DNA: TGTGCCAGCAGCCAAGATTTTGGGACTAGCGGAAAGAACACCGGGGAGCTGTTTTTT.

This chain links TRBV12-3 or TRBV12-4 with TRBJ1-2; D is undetermined. This CDR3 has 13 amino acids. V lost 1 base to trimming and J lost 6 bases, with 9 bases between them. The CDR3 sequence: CASSLGSGNGYTF. The CDR3 DNA reads TGTGCCAGCAGTTTAGGGTCCGGGAATGGCTACACCTTC.

About this clone: The junction departs from the called germline gene at one end, perhaps through a read error. This CDR3 is CASTLGTGTSHFF. The CDR3 bases are TGTGCCAGCACCTTAGGGACCGGGACTAGCCATTTTTTT. The V and J genes are TRBV5-6 and TRBJ2-3; 9 bases match TRBD2. The CDR3 spans 13 residues. Germline CDR1 reads SGHDT; CDR2 reads YYEEEE.

This clone was seen a single time. The chain combines TRBV11-3 with TRBJ2-1, with unresolved D. The germline V and J ends were trimmed by 2 bases and 10 bases, with 9 bases remaining between them. Germline V gene data show CDR1 as SGHNT and CDR2 as YENEEA. The CDR3 spans 12 residues. The DNA of the CDR3 is TGTGCCAGCAGCTTATCTGGGCGAGAGCAGTTCTTC. Its translation is CASSLSGREQFF.

The chain uses TRBV28 and TRBJ2-7, with 7 bases aligning to TRBD1. Trimming at V came to 7 bases and at J to 4 bases, leaving 4 bases not matched to a gene. CDR3 size: 12 residues. The germline V gene has CDR1 MDHEN and CDR2 SYDVKM. The CDR3 sequence is CASTDRVYEQYF. The DNA for the CDR3 is TGTGCCAGCACCGACAGGGTGTACGAGCAGTACTTC.

This sequence joins TRBV3-1 (or the pseudogene TRBV3-2) and TRBJ1-2; D is undetermined. The CDR3 covers 13 residues. Trimming took 1 base from V and 2 from J, leaving 5 bases between them. Germline lookup yields CDR1 LGHDT and CDR2 YNNKEL (reference sequence). CDR3 coding DNA: TGTGCCAGCAGCCAAGCAGAAAACTATGGCTACACCTTC. The encoded protein is CASSQAENYGYTF.

J is TRBJ1-4 and V is TRBV19; tentatively, D is TRBD1 (6 bases). CDR1 and CDR2 from the germline V gene are LNHDA and SQIVND (reference sequence). V lost 4 bases, J lost 5 bases, and 8 bases lay in between. The CDR3 runs to 13 residues. The CDR3 region is CASSKDRNEKLFF. CDR3 in DNA: TGTGCCAGTAGTAAAGACAGGAATGAAAAACTGTTTTTT.

This sequence joins TRBV6-2 or TRBV6-3 and TRBJ1-4; TRBD1 agrees at 7 bases. Trimming removed 5 bases from V and 8 bases from J; junction bases left unmatched: 5. Germline V gives CDR1 MNHEY, CDR2 SVGEGT. The CDR3 covers 13 residues. The CDR3 reads CASSRQGREKLFF. Written as DNA, the CDR3 is TGTGCCAGCAGTCGACAGGGTCGGGAAAAACTGTTTTTT.

This chain connects TRBV9 to TRBJ2-7; 9 bases agree with TRBD2. The length of the CDR3 is 19 residues. Germline trimming cut 4 bases from V and 3 bases from J; bases unmatched to any gene: 20. Per germline, CDR1 SGDLS and CDR2 YYNGEE. CDR3 DNA sequence: TGTGCCAGCAGCCCGTGGGCTAGCGGGAAATCTCATACGATCTACGAGCAGTACTTC. Translating gives CASSPWASGKSHTIYEQYF.

This chain connects TRBV29-1 to TRBJ1-1; D perhaps matches TRBD1 (5 bases). The length of the CDR3 is 13 residues. Trimming shortened V by 7 bases and J by 1 base, and 13 bases separated the two germline ends. CDR1 is SQVTM, CDR2 ANQGSEA, per germline. DNA of the CDR3: TGCAGCGCTGCGGAGGGGACGAACACTGAAGCTTTCTTT. This codes for CSAAEGTNTEAFF.

This chain links TRBV3-1 (or the pseudogene TRBV3-2) with TRBJ1-2; TRBD1 matches at 8 bases. Per germline, CDR1 LGHDT and CDR2 YNNKEL (reference sequence). The V gene end was trimmed by 4 bases and the J gene end by 4 bases; junction bases not matched to a gene: 2. There are 13 residues in the CDR3. This CDR3 is CASSPGTGYGYTF. Written as DNA, the CDR3 is TGTGCCAGCAGCCCGGGGACAGGCTATGGCTACACCTTC.

The chain combines TRBV12-3 or TRBV12-4 with TRBJ2-7, with D hard to call. CDR3 size: 13 residues. V dropped 0 bases and J dropped 1 base, with 4 bases sitting between them. The CDR3 loop reads CASSLAPSYEQYF. In DNA form, the CDR3 reads TGTGCCAGCAGTTTAGCTCCGTCCTACGAGCAGTACTTC.

J is TRBJ2-5 and V is TRBV5-1; 8 bases are a match to TRBD1. From germline, CDR1 is SGHRS and CDR2 YFSETQ. The CDR3 length is 14 residues. The J segment lost 2 bases and the V segment lost 2 bases, leaving 2 bases of the junction unmatched. As DNA, the CDR3 is TGCGCCAGCAGCTTACAGGGGGGTCAAGAGACCCAGTACTTC. It translates to CASSLQGGQETQYF.

This sequence joins TRBV12-3 or TRBV12-4 and TRBJ1-5; no clear D gene. Trimming shortened V by 5 bases and J by 4 bases, and 9 bases separated the two germline ends. The CDR3 spans 13 residues. CDR3: CASSAGWNQPQHF. The CDR3 DNA follows: TGTGCCAGCAGTGCCGGGTGGAATCAGCCCCAGCATTTT.

CDR3 sequence reads: CASSPRGLGEKLFF. The DNA of the CDR3 is TGTGCCAGCAGCCCCAGGGGGCTGGGGGAAAAACTGTTTTTT. This chain connects TRBV11-2 to TRBJ1-4, with 8 bases aligning to TRBD1. Germline trimming cut 5 bases from V and 8 bases from J; bases unmatched to any gene: 7. CDR3 size: 14 residues. The germline gives CDR1 SGHAT, CDR2 FQNNGV. Supplemented by reference TRBV11-2 and TRBJ1-4, the full variable domain reads EAGVAQSPRYKIIEKRQSVAFWCNPISGHATLYWYQQILGQGPKLLIQFQNNGVVDDSQLPKDRFSAERLKGVDSTLKIQPAKLEDSAVYLCASSPRGLGEKLFFGSGTQLSVL.

The chain uses TRBV27 and TRBJ2-1; D is possibly TRBD1 (6 bases). V was cut by 6 bases and J by 1 base, with 13 bases left in between. Germline CDR1 MNHEY, CDR2 SMNVEV (reference sequence). This CDR3 is built from 15 residues. The CDR3 DNA sequence: TGTGCCAGCAGCCTTGACAGGAATTCCTACAATGAGCAGTTCTTC. This encodes CASSLDRNSYNEQFF.

The V gene is TRBV12-5, the J gene TRBJ1-5, with 7 bases that match TRBD1. The CDR3 loop spans 16 amino acids. Losses at the gene ends were 1 base for V and 3 bases for J; bases not matched to a gene: 6. Germline V gives CDR1 LGHNT, CDR2 FRNRAP. CDR3 residues: CASGLEDRPHNQPQHF. CDR3 bases: TGTGCTAGTGGTTTGGAGGACAGGCCCCACAATCAGCCCCAGCATTTT.

The J gene is TRBJ2-7, the V gene TRBV4-3, with 7 bases lining up with TRBD1. Germline V lookup: CDR1 LGHNA, CDR2 YSLEER. With 0 bases clipped from V and 0 bases from J, the junction kept 11 bases outside the gene matches. This CDR3 is 18 amino acids long. CDR3 in DNA: TGCGCCAGCAGCCAAGAGGGGTTAGCGACAGGGATCTCCTACGAGCAGTACTTC. Translating it yields CASSQEGLATGISYEQYF.

This chain joins TRBV5-4 and TRBJ2-7, with 9 nucleotides matching TRBD1. CDR1 SGHNT and CDR2 YYREEE come from the germline V gene (reference sequence). The length of the CDR3 is 14 residues. With V trimmed by 4 bases and J by 6 bases, 8 bases remained unmatched. In DNA, the CDR3 is TGTGCCAGCAGCGACAGGGGGTCGAGGGGCGAGCAGTACTTC. It specifies CASSDRGSRGEQYF.

In its sample, this clone was seen once. This chain joins TRBV10-3 and TRBJ1-1; perhaps TRBD1 as D (5 bases). CDR3 length: 13 residues. The V gene's germline CDR1 is ENHRY and CDR2 SYGVKD. V shed 2 bases and J shed 2 bases, with 6 bases lying between them. CDR3: CAISEQGNTEAFF. In DNA, the CDR3 is TGTGCCATCAGTGAGCAGGGAAACACTGAAGCTTTCTTT.